The next 21 T cell receptor beta chains were all read from a single sample in a study of shared clonotypes between healthy human individuals. Assay used: immunoSEQ multiplex PCR; TCRdb lists only in-frame clones, some missing. The sample carries around 1,900,000 clones, just under 95% recorded once. The naive CD8 fraction comprised CD45RO-negative cells positively selected for CCR7 and excluded terminally differentiated effector memory CD45RA+ cells. Sequenced material: naive CD8+ T cells from PBMCs. The receptors derive from a man aged 18-30 years in good health. Some clones in this sample may be carry-over from other donors' samples.

The chain uses TRBV28 and TRBJ2-7; 7 positions match TRBD2. Germline V gene sequence: CDR1 MDHEN, CDR2 SYDVKM. Trimming cost V 5 bases and J 2 bases; bases outside gene matches: 12. This CDR3 has 16 residues. The CDR3 DNA reads as TGTGCCAGCAGTGCCCGAGGCGGGAGCCGAACCTACGAGCAGTACTTC. Translation gives CASSARGGSRTYEQYF.

Turning to this clone: This sample includes further DNA sequences coding for the same CDR3. The chain links TRBV5-6 to TRBJ1-5; D uncertain. CDR3 size: 12 residues. CDR1 and CDR2 (germline): SGHDT, YYEEEE. Between the trimmed V and J ends, which lost 0 bases and 6 bases, there was a span of 4 bases. The CDR3 DNA sequence: TGTGCCAGCAGCTTGGGATCTCAGCCCCAGCATTTT. Its protein is CASSLGSQPQHF.

The chain is built from TRBV19 and TRBJ1-6, with TRBD1 matching over 10 bases. The CDR3 spans 14 residues. CDR1 is LNHDA and CDR2 is SQIVND in the germline V gene (reference sequence). The J segment lost 10 bases and the V segment lost 5 bases, leaving 5 bases of the junction unmatched. The CDR3 DNA follows: TGTGCCAGTAGTTCGACAGGGGGCGTGTCACCCCTCCACTTT. Protein sequence: CASSSTGGVSPLHF.

This clone was seen only once. V is TRBV9 and J is TRBJ1-1, with D perhaps TRBD1 (6 bases). V lost 5 bases and J lost 1, with 18 bases in between. Germline V lookup: CDR1 SGDLS, CDR2 YYNGEE. The CDR3 is made up of 16 amino acids. The CDR3 DNA is TGTGCCAGCAGTGAAAACCCGGGAGGGGGGAACACTGAAGCTTTCTTT. Protein: CASSENPGGGNTEAFF.

The chain links TRBV11-3 to TRBJ2-7; 13 nucleotides match TRBD2. CDR1 is SGHNT, CDR2 YENEEA, per germline. The CDR3 loop spans 17 amino acids. The V gene end was trimmed by 5 bases and the J gene end by 6 bases; junction bases not matched to a gene: 13. CDR3 protein: CASSPTRTSGSLSEQYF. DNA of the CDR3: TGTGCCAGCAGCCCCACCCGGACTAGCGGGAGTCTTAGCGAGCAGTACTTC.

CDR3 nucleotide sequence: TGCGCCAGCAGCGCAGACAGGGGTCCGGGAAATGAGCAGTTCTTC. Residues: CASSADRGPGNEQFF. V usage is TRBV5-1 and J usage is TRBJ2-1, with 8 bases lining up with TRBD1. V lost 4 bases and J lost 7; bases outside the gene matches: 10. Per the germline V gene, CDR1 is SGHRS and CDR2 is YFSETQ. This CDR3 has 15 residues.

Regarding this clone: Other nucleotide sequences from this sample produce the same CDR3. V usage is TRBV6-5 and J usage is TRBJ2-7; TRBD1 is a possible D gene (5 bases). The V end was cut by 0 bases, the J end by 2 bases, with 8 bases between. Germline-derived CDR1 and CDR2 are MNHEY and SVGAGI. The CDR3 consists of 14 residues. The chain's CDR3 is CASSYSQGTYEQYF. The DNA for the CDR3 is TGTGCCAGCAGTTACTCGCAGGGAACCTACGAGCAGTACTTC.

The rearrangement uses TRBV7-9 and TRBJ2-1; tentatively, D is TRBD2 (6 bases). The V gene's germline CDR1 is SEHNR and CDR2 FQNEAQ (reference sequence). V lost 3 bases and J lost 6, with 15 bases in between. The CDR3 runs to 15 residues. CDR3 nucleotide sequence: TGTGCCAGCAGCTTGGGAGGCACCCCACTCAATGAGCAGTTCTTC. Its translation: CASSLGGTPLNEQFF.

This rearrangement joins TRBV10-3 to TRBJ1-2; D remains ambiguous. Germline V gives CDR1 ENHRY, CDR2 SYGVKD. V gave up 0 bases and J gave up 0 bases, with 8 bases separating them. This CDR3 has 15 amino acids. The CDR3 coding sequence is TGTGCCATCAGTGAGTCACGGGAGACTAACTATGGCTACACCTTC. Its translation: CAISESRETNYGYTF.

The chain carries TRBV21-1 and TRBJ2-7; TRBD1 is the table's D call and was not checked against the DNA. TRBV21-1 is a pseudogene. This CDR3 is 17 amino acids long. CDR3: CASSKQGCRTPLYEQYF. Written as DNA, the CDR3 is TGTGCCAGCAGCAAACAGGGGTGCAGGACCCCTCTCTACGAGCAGTACTTC.

Only a few counts were recorded for this clone. The rearrangement uses TRBV30 and TRBJ1-1; the D gene is possibly TRBD1 (5 bases). This CDR3 contains 13 residues. Trimming took 4 bases from V and 1 from J, leaving 10 bases between them. Germline lookup yields CDR1 GTSNPN and CDR2 SVGIG (reference sequence). Here the CDR3 DNA reads TGTGCCTGGACCAGGACATCGAACACTGAAGCTTTCTTT. Its translation is CAWTRTSNTEAFF.

Of note for this clone: The same CDR3 is also encoded by other DNA sequences in this sample. The chain has TRBV11-2 and TRBJ2-7, with TRBD2 matching over 7 bases. The J segment lost 1 base and the V segment lost 1 base, leaving 4 bases of the junction unmatched. The germline V gene encodes CDR1 SGHAT and CDR2 FQNNGV. CDR3 length: 15 amino acids. The CDR3 loop is CASSLGLAGSYEQYF. The CDR3 region has the DNA TGTGCCAGCAGCTTAGGTTTAGCGGGTTCCTACGAGCAGTACTTC.

The DNA for the CDR3 is TGTGCCAGCAGCCTGGGGGGACAGGGGAACACCGGGGAGCTGTTTTTT. This gives the protein CASSLGGQGNTGELFF. The gene calls are TRBV7-2 and TRBJ2-2, with 9 bases that match TRBD1. The germline V gene has CDR1 SGHTA and CDR2 FQGNSA. V gave up 5 bases and J gave up 1 base; unmatched junction bases: 5. There are 16 residues in the CDR3.

The chain joins TRBV5-4 to TRBJ2-7, with D perhaps being TRBD1 or TRBD2 (7 bases each). The CDR3 runs to 13 residues. Trimming removed 4 bases at V and 5 bases at J, with 13 bases between. From germline, CDR1 is SGHNT and CDR2 YYREEE (reference sequence). CDR3 in DNA: TGTGCCAGCAGCGGGGGAGGGGGCCACGAGCAGTACTTC. It is translated as CASSGGGGHEQYF. The variable domain in full, with the rest retrieved from reference TRBV5-4 and TRBJ2-7, is ETGVTQSPTHLIKTRGQQVTLRCSSQSGHNTVSWYQQALGQGPQFIFQYYREEENGRGNFPPRFSGLQFPNYSSELNVNALELDDSALYLCASSGGGGHEQYFGPGTRLTVT.

The chain employs TRBV7-9 and TRBJ2-3; TRBD2 matches at 11 bases. The CDR3 covers 16 residues. CDR1 and CDR2 from the germline V gene are SEHNR and FQNEAQ (reference sequence). J gave up 1 base and V 3 bases, and 3 bases lay outside the gene matches. CDR3 DNA sequence: TGTGCCAGCAGCTTTCTAGCGGGAGGAGGCACAGATACGCAGTATTTT. As protein: CASSFLAGGGTDTQYF.

This chain links TRBV28 with TRBJ1-1; D not resolved. CDR1 is MDHEN, CDR2 SYDVKM, per germline. V was pared by 4 bases and J by 0 bases, with 15 bases between. This CDR3 spans 16 amino acids. CDR3 in amino acids: CASSSHIKLMNTEAFF. The CDR3 DNA follows: TGTGCCAGCAGTTCACATATCAAACTCATGAACACTGAAGCTTTCTTT.

The chain uses TRBV11-2 and TRBJ2-2; 7 nucleotides line up with TRBD2. The CDR3 totals 15 residues. J lost 2 bases, V lost 7 bases, and 7 bases had no gene match. Germline CDR1 and CDR2: SGHAT and FQNNGV. Here the CDR3 DNA reads TGTGCCAGCACCTGGCGCGGGAGTAACACCGGGGAGCTGTTTTTT. Translated, it gives CASTWRGSNTGELFF.

CDR3 coding DNA: TGTGCCAGCAGCGTTCGGACAGGGGGCTTATCAGATACGCAGTATTTT. Translating it yields CASSVRTGGLSDTQYF. The chain recombines TRBV9 with TRBJ2-3; the match to TRBD1 covers 11 bases. In germline, CDR1 is SGDLS, CDR2 YYNGEE. After removal of 2 bases from V and 4 bases from J, the junction contained 6 bases not matched to a gene. This CDR3 has 16 amino acids.

The sample holds one count of this clone. The CDR3 sequence: CASSLVGPGANVLTF. Written as DNA, the CDR3 is TGCGCCAGCAGCTTGGTTGGGCCTGGGGCCAACGTCCTGACTTTC. The V gene is TRBV5-1, the J gene TRBJ2-6; no definite D call. The CDR3 runs to 15 residues. Germline V gene data show CDR1 as SGHRS and CDR2 as YFSETQ. Trimming stripped 0 bases from V and 2 bases from J, with 6 bases between.

The chain couples TRBV7-2 to TRBJ2-7, with 7 positions matching TRBD1. Trimming took 4 bases from V and 3 from J; bases not matched to a gene: 3. The CDR3 totals 13 residues. CDR1 and CDR2 from the germline V gene are SGHTA and FQGNSA. This chain's CDR3 is CASSWGQNYEQYF. DNA of the CDR3: TGTGCCAGCAGCTGGGGACAGAACTACGAGCAGTACTTC.

The chain employs TRBV5-6 and TRBJ1-2; tentative D call: TRBD1 (5 bases). V was pared by 2 bases and J by 8 bases, with 13 bases between. Looked up from germline, CDR1 is SGHDT and CDR2 is YYEEEE. CDR3 length: 13 residues. DNA of the CDR3: TGTGCCAGCAGCTTTTGGCAGGGAAAAGGCTACACCTTC. This gives the protein CASSFWQGKGYTF.